A single sample gave rise to the 26 T cell receptor beta chains below, sequenced in a study of type 1 and type 2 diabetes patients. PCR was run on genomic DNA. A primer set of 30 forward and 13 reverse primers amplified the CDR3. TCRdb used MiXCR to reprocess the multiplex PCR reads, holding one entry per CDR3 protein. The sample carries under 300,000 distinct CDR3 sequences, approximately 50% recorded once. Sequencing was done on a sample of peripheral blood mononuclear cells (PBMCs). These receptors were taken from a man between 18 and 35 years old with type 2 diabetes.

The chain combines TRBV7-2 with TRBJ2-5; D might be TRBD2 (5 bases). CDR1 is SGHTA and CDR2 is FQGNSA in the germline V gene. This CDR3 region has 12 residues. V gave up 6 bases and J gave up 5 bases, with 10 bases separating them. The CDR3 loop is CASSYGVETQYF. The CDR3 DNA follows: TGTGCCAGCAGTTACGGGGTGGAGACCCAGTACTTC.

The J gene is TRBJ2-7, the V gene TRBV19; D is uncertain. V lost 6 bases and J lost 9, with 9 bases in between. CDR3 length: 10 residues. Germline V gene data show CDR1 as LNHDA and CDR2 as SQIVND (reference sequence). CDR3 in DNA: TGTGCCAGTAGCTCGTTAGGGCAGTACTTC. Amino acids: CASSSLGQYF.

With respect to this clonotype: Germline is not matched at one junction end, which may reflect a read error. The CDR3 DNA sequence: TGCGCCAGCAGTGACGCTTCCGAGCAGTTCTTC. This encodes CASSDASEQFF. This sequence joins TRBV6-5 and TRBJ2-1; no clear D gene. The CDR3 runs 11 residues. The germline gives CDR1 MNHEY, CDR2 SVGAGI.

V and J are TRBV7-9 and TRBJ2-5; possible D gene TRBD2, 7 bases. Trimming took 8 bases from V and 5 from J, leaving 21 bases between them. Germline V lookup: CDR1 SEHNR, CDR2 FQNEAQ (reference sequence). The CDR3 covers 15 residues. The CDR3 nucleotides are TGTGCCAGCGCTCTAGGTCGGGGGGCGCAGGAGACCCAGTACTTC. As protein: CASALGRGAQETQYF.

This clonotype was counted between two and nine times. The CDR3 protein is CASSATTGGNSPLHF. CDR3 nucleotides: TGTGCCAGCAGCGCTACGACAGGGGGTAATTCACCCCTCCACTTT. The V call is TRBV9, the J call TRBJ1-6; 9 bases are shared with TRBD1. Germline V gene data show CDR1 as SGDLS and CDR2 as YYNGEE. V shed 3 bases, J shed 6 bases, and the junction held 4 bases outside the gene matches. This CDR3 has 15 residues. Full variable domain (remainder filled in from reference TRBV9 and TRBJ1-6): DSGVTQTPKHLITATGQRVTLRCSPRSGDLSVYWYQQSLDQGLQFLIQYYNGEERAKGNILERFSAQQFPDLHSELNLSSLELGDSALYFCASSATTGGNSPLHFGNGTRLTVT.

V and J are TRBV11-3 and TRBJ2-5; tentative D call: TRBD1 (6 bases). CDR3 length: 14 residues. V was trimmed by 3 bases and J by 5 bases, leaving 13 bases between them. The germline V gene has CDR1 SGHNT and CDR2 YENEEA. The CDR3 is CASSLRGSGETQYF. The CDR3 DNA reads as TGTGCCAGCAGCTTGAGGGGGTCGGGCGAGACCCAGTACTTC.

J is TRBJ2-7 and V is TRBV28; D perhaps matches TRBD1 (5 bases). Trimming shortened V by 3 bases and J by 1 base, and 7 bases separated the two germline ends. Per germline, CDR1 MDHEN and CDR2 SYDVKM. CDR3 length equals 13 residues. DNA of the CDR3: TGTGCCAGCAGTTTCAGGGCATCCTACGAGCAGTACTTC. Its protein is CASSFRASYEQYF.

This chain joins TRBV20-1 and TRBJ1-5, with a tentative D call TRBD1 (6 bases). Trimming left V 5 bases short and J 7 bases short, with 18 bases between. The length of the CDR3 is 14 residues. Per the germline V gene, CDR1 is DFQATT and CDR2 is SNEGSKA (reference sequence). The CDR3, as DNA: TGCAGTGCTCAGCTAAACGCAGGGGAACAGCCCCAGCATTTT. Protein: CSAQLNAGEQPQHF.

This clonotype has a handful of counts. The gene calls are TRBV9 and TRBJ2-2; the match to TRBD2 covers 9 bases. The germline gives CDR1 SGDLS, CDR2 YYNGEE. V lost 3 bases and J lost 3; bases outside the gene matches: 3. The CDR3 loop spans 15 amino acids. This chain's CDR3 is CASSGTSAYTGELFF. CDR3 coding DNA: TGTGCCAGCAGCGGGACTAGCGCGTACACCGGGGAGCTGTTTTTT. Filled out from reference TRBV9 and TRBJ2-2, the complete variable domain reads DSGVTQTPKHLITATGQRVTLRCSPRSGDLSVYWYQQSLDQGLQFLIQYYNGEERAKGNILERFSAQQFPDLHSELNLSSLELGDSALYFCASSGTSAYTGELFFGEGSRLTVL.

The chain is built from TRBV6-6 and TRBJ2-2, with D unclear. This CDR3 contains 12 residues. V lost 6 bases and J lost 7, with 9 bases in between. The germline V gene has CDR1 MNHNY and CDR2 SVGAGI (reference sequence). The CDR3 nucleotides are TGTGCCAGCAGCTACCAAAACGGGGAGCTGTTTTTT. Protein sequence: CASSYQNGELFF.

This clonotype was detected a few times. The chain uses TRBV12-3 or TRBV12-4 and TRBJ1-4; the D is unclear. This CDR3 region has 13 residues. Trimming cost V 7 bases and J 4 bases, with 10 bases left between them. CDR3 protein: CASTATNNEKLFF. Here the CDR3 DNA reads TGTGCCAGCACTGCCACAAATAATGAAAAACTGTTTTTT.

Concerning this clonotype: With a much larger clone just one base away, this may be a read error. The CDR3 end shows no conserved phenylalanine or tryptophan, and so a read error is likely. The genes are TRBV25-1 and TRBJ1-4, with D maybe TRBD1 (5 bases). Germline CDR1 and CDR2: MGHDK and SYGVNS. V lost 4 bases and J lost 7, with 13 bases in between. This CDR3 spans 14 amino acids. CDR3 DNA: TGTGCCAGCAGTGTCGCAGGGACGGTTGAAAAACTGTTTTCT. Protein sequence: CASSVAGTVEKLFS.

This clonotype was seen a few times. The V gene is TRBV12-3 or TRBV12-4, the J gene TRBJ2-5, with D unresolved. Trimming took 7 bases from V and 4 from J, leaving 4 bases between them. The CDR3 extends over 10 amino acids. CDR3 loop: CASTGETQYF. CDR3 DNA: TGTGCCAGCACGGGAGAGACCCAGTACTTC.

This clonotype was counted a single time. The rearrangement uses TRBV29-1 and TRBJ1-4, with 11 bases fitting TRBD1. V lost 1 base, J lost 8 bases, and 3 bases stayed unmatched. The CDR3 totals 14 residues. Germline V lookup: CDR1 SQVTM, CDR2 ANQGSEA. CDR3: CSVEGGQGEEKLFF. The CDR3 DNA sequence: TGCAGCGTTGAAGGGGGACAGGGGGAGGAAAAACTGTTTTTT.

The chain links TRBV7-2 to TRBJ1-2; D is unresolved. This CDR3 has 13 residues. Per the germline V gene, CDR1 is SGHTA and CDR2 is FQGNSA. Trimming cost V 6 bases and J 2 bases, with 10 bases left between them. This chain's CDR3 is CASSPDQNYGYTF. CDR3 in DNA: TGTGCCAGCAGTCCCGACCAGAACTATGGCTACACCTTC.

A few counts support this clonotype. At one of its ends the junction is not consistent with the germline gene, which may arise from a read error. The rearrangement joins TRBV20-1 to TRBJ1-4; 11 bases agree with TRBD1. Germline V gene lookup returns CDR1 DFQATT and CDR2 SNEGSKA (reference sequence). The CDR3 runs to 17 residues. The CDR3 spells CSASNGQGAPTSEKLFF. CDR3 DNA: TGCAGTGCTAGTAACGGACAGGGGGCTCCAACTAGTGAAAAACTGTTTTTT.

This clonotype appeared a few times. The V and J genes are TRBV20-1 and TRBJ1-6; 10 bases fit TRBD1. This CDR3 region has 19 residues. CDR1 DFQATT and CDR2 SNEGSKA come from the germline V gene (reference sequence). Germline trimming cut 0 bases from V and 0 bases from J; bases unmatched to any gene: 8. This chain's CDR3 is CSARDRRTGGSSYNSPLHF. CDR3 coding DNA: TGCAGTGCTAGAGATCGTCGGACAGGGGGAAGCTCCTATAATTCACCCCTCCACTTT.

As to this clonotype: One end of the junction does not line up with germline, which may come from a read error. The chain has TRBV24-1 and TRBJ2-5; D call uncertain. Germline CDR1 is KGHDR and CDR2 is SFDVKD. The CDR3 runs to 11 residues. CDR3 nucleotide sequence: TGCGCCACCGGATCCTCCGAGACCCAGTACTTC. The encoded protein is CATGSSETQYF.

V usage is TRBV20-1 and J usage is TRBJ2-3, with unresolved D. The V end lost 0 bases, the J end lost 4 bases, and 2 bases lay between the germline ends. Germline assignment: CDR1 DFQATT and CDR2 SNEGSKA (reference sequence). The CDR3 runs to 11 residues. CDR3 residues: CSAREADTQYF. The CDR3, as DNA: TGCAGTGCTAGAGAAGCAGATACGCAGTATTTT.

The chain has TRBV6-1 and TRBJ2-2; 8 nucleotides line up with TRBD2. The V and J ends lost 6 bases and 4 bases, in that order; junction bases with no gene match: 13. The CDR3 is made up of 17 amino acids. CDR1 is MNHNS, CDR2 SASEGT, per germline. The CDR3 region has the DNA TGTGCCAGCAGCGAGACTAGCGCCCCCTCTGGCACCGGGGAGCTGTTTTTT. Its translation: CASSETSAPSGTGELFF.

This clonotype has more than one count but fewer than ten. This chain joins TRBV19 and TRBJ2-2; 7 nucleotides agree with TRBD1. The CDR3 is 14 residues long. Germline trimming cut 6 bases from V and 2 bases from J; bases unmatched to any gene: 3. Germline CDR1 reads LNHDA; CDR2 reads SQIVND (reference sequence). As DNA, the CDR3 is TGTGCCAGTAGGGACAGGCAAAACACCGGGGAGCTGTTTTTT. Translating gives CASRDRQNTGELFF.

This clonotype was recorded many times. V is TRBV14 and J is TRBJ2-7; D unresolved. In germline, CDR1 is SGHDN, CDR2 FVKESK. Trimming cost V 1 base and J 3 bases, with 13 bases left between them. The CDR3 has 15 residues. The CDR3 nucleotides are TGTGCCAGCAGCCAAGGTCCAGCGAGGAGCTACGAGCAGTACTTC. Its translation is CASSQGPARSYEQYF.

CDR3 coding DNA: TGTGCCAGCAGCGTAACTTTAGCGGGAGTGCCCTCCTACGAGCAGTACTTC. This sequence encodes CASSVTLAGVPSYEQYF. The rearrangement joins TRBV7-2 to TRBJ2-7; 9 bases are a match to TRBD2. Trimming cost V 5 bases and J 0 bases; bases outside gene matches: 11. The CDR3 is made up of 17 amino acids. Per the germline V gene, CDR1 is SGHTA and CDR2 is FQGNSA.

CDR3 sequence: CASSPSWGTEAFF. The DNA for the CDR3 is TGTGCCAGTAGTCCTTCCTGGGGGACTGAAGCTTTCTTT. The chain employs TRBV19 and TRBJ1-1; possible D gene TRBD1, 5 bases. Germline CDR1 LNHDA, CDR2 SQIVND (reference sequence). V lost 5 bases and J lost 5, with 12 bases in between. This CDR3 has 13 residues.

This clonotype has only one observation. The chain combines TRBV20-1 with TRBJ2-7, with D possibly being TRBD2 (5 bases). The length of the CDR3 is 14 residues. CDR1 and CDR2 from the germline V gene are DFQATT and SNEGSKA (reference sequence). V was trimmed by 6 bases and J by 3 bases, leaving 18 bases between them. CDR3 in amino acids: CSAPRPRGSYEQYF. The CDR3 DNA reads TGCAGTGCCCCACGCCCCCGGGGAAGCTACGAGCAGTACTTC.

In this sample, this clonotype turned up many times. The V call is TRBV30, the J call TRBJ1-2, with TRBD1 as a possible D gene (5 bases). Trimming pared 7 bases from V and 4 bases from J, leaving 10 bases between. The CDR3 has 11 amino acids. Germline V gives CDR1 GTSNPN, CDR2 SVGIG (reference sequence). The CDR3 is CASGTRYGYTF. The CDR3 nucleotides read TGTGCCTCCGGGACGCGCTATGGCTACACCTTC.